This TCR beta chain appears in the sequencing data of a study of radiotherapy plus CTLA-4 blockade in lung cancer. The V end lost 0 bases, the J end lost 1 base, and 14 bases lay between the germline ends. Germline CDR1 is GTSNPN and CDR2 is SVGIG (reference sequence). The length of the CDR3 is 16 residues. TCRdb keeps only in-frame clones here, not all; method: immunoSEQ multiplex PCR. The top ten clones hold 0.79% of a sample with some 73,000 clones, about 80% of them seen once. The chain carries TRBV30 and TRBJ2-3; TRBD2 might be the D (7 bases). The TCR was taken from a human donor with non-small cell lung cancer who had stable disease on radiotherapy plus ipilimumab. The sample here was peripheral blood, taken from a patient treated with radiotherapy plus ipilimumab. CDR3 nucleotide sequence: TGTGCCTGGAGTGTACCAAGAGGGGGGGGCACAGATACGCAGTATTTT. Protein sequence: CAWSVPRGGGTDTQYF.